This T cell receptor beta chain was captured by sequencing in a study of shared clonotypes between healthy human individuals. Study-wide results and limits: The sampled material consisted only of blood, and tissue repertoires are likely to differ.

Generated by immunoSEQ multiplex PCR, the TCRdb table keeps only in-frame clones and is missing some. The sample gives about 2 million clones, roughly 95% of which show up once; under 1.5% is in the top ten. CD45RO-negative cells were positively selected for CCR7, leaving out terminally differentiated effector memory CD45RA+ cells. All donors qualified as healthy HIV-negative adults and had experienced no recent acute infections or vaccinations. Comment on this clone: What it binds is not known.

This TCR was sampled from a man between 18 and 35 years old in good health. Specimen: naive CD8+ T cells sorted from blood.

CDR3 amino acids: CASSEGIPGYEQYF. The CDR3, as DNA: TGTGCCAGCAGTGAGGGGATCCCGGGCTACGAGCAGTACTTC. The V call is TRBV6-1, the J call TRBJ2-7; D remains unclear. The germline gives CDR1 MNHNS, CDR2 SASEGT. This CDR3 contains 14 residues. V dropped 3 bases and J dropped 3 bases, with 12 bases sitting between them.